The 26 T cell receptor beta chains reported below all come from one sample, sequenced in a study of Ad26.COV2.S vaccination and SARS-CoV-2 variants. The treatment is: around 19 received Ad26.COV2.S at low or high dose, single or two shots; roughly five received placebo; per-sample allocation not given. Specimens were obtained on day 63 following the first vaccine or placebo injection. Only in-frame clones appear in the TCRdb table, and some are missing; sequencing was by immunoSEQ multiplex PCR. In the table there are over 400,000 clones, 89% of which are singletons. Specimen: peripheral blood, collected in a trial of Ad26.COV2.S vaccine versus placebo. The receptors originated from a person between 18 and 65 years old who received the Ad26.COV2.S COVID-19 vaccine or a placebo.

The gene calls are TRBV7-2 and TRBJ2-3, with 8 nucleotides matching TRBD1. CDR1 is SGHTA and CDR2 is FQGNSA in the germline V gene. The J segment lost 4 bases and the V segment lost 5 bases, leaving 8 bases of the junction unmatched. This CDR3 has 15 amino acids. In DNA, the CDR3 is TGTGCCAGCAGCCAGGACAGGGTTAGCGCAGATACGCAGTATTTT. It yields the protein CASSQDRVSADTQYF.

The chain has TRBV7-6 and TRBJ1-2, with D unclear. Trimming took off 1 base at V and 2 bases at J, with 8 bases between the two ends. The CDR3 extends over 14 amino acids. Germline CDR1 SGHVS, CDR2 FNYEAQ. Written as DNA, the CDR3 is TGTGCCAGCAGCTTAGGCCTGGACAACTATGGCTACACCTTC. Amino acids: CASSLGLDNYGYTF.

The chain joins TRBV2 to TRBJ1-6; tentatively, D is TRBD1 (6 bases). From germline, CDR1 is SNHLY and CDR2 FYNNEI. The ends were cut back, 5 bases at V and 7 bases at J, with 15 bases in the middle. CDR3 length: 15 residues. The DNA of the CDR3 is TGTGCCAGCAGTAACGGGGGGCTAACCAATTCACCCCTCCACTTT. As protein: CASSNGGLTNSPLHF. Full variable domain (rest looked up from reference TRBV2 and TRBJ1-6): EPEVTQTPSHQVTQMGQEVILRCVPISNHLYFYWYRQILGQKVEFLVSFYNNEISEKSEIFDDQFSVERPDGSNFTLKIRSTKLEDSAMYFCASSNGGLTNSPLHFGNGTRLTVT.

The chain uses TRBV28 and TRBJ2-7; TRBD2 matches 7 bases. This CDR3 comprises 15 residues. After removal of 6 bases from V and 0 bases from J, the junction contained 8 bases not matched to a gene. Per germline, CDR1 MDHEN and CDR2 SYDVKM. The CDR3 DNA reads TGTGCCAGCAGCCGCGGGGGATCAAACTCCTACGAGCAGTACTTC. Translation gives CASSRGGSNSYEQYF.

This clone appeared a single time. The same CDR3 also results from other DNA sequences found in this sample. This chain uses TRBV6-2 or TRBV6-3 with TRBJ2-7; TRBD1 agrees at 8 bases. CDR1 is MNHEY, CDR2 SVGEGT, per germline. V lost 4 bases to trimming and J lost 0 bases; unmatched junction nucleotides: 5. This CDR3 is built from 15 residues. The CDR3 DNA is TGTGCCAGCAGTTTCCCAGGGGGCAGCTCCTACGAGCAGTACGTC. This encodes CASSFPGGSSYEQYV.

This chain links TRBV21-1 with TRBJ2-7; TRBD2 reflects the table's D call only, with no check against the DNA. TRBV21-1 is termed a pseudogene. The CDR3 contains 11 residues. DNA for the CDR3: TGCCGGACGGGAACCTCGTCCGAGCAGTACTTC. This gives the protein CRTGTSSEQYF.

The gene calls are TRBV6-5 and TRBJ1-6, with unresolved D. Germline-derived CDR1 and CDR2 are MNHEY and SVGAGI. V lost 2 bases and J 11 bases, leaving 10 bases between the germline ends. The CDR3 is made up of 13 amino acids. The CDR3 nucleotides are TGTGCCAGCAGTTACGAGGAGGGCACACCCCTCCACTTT. Translated, it gives CASSYEEGTPLHF.

This clone was observed a few times. The chain recombines TRBV5-1 with TRBJ2-5, with D possibly TRBD2 on 7 matching bases. Germline-derived CDR1 and CDR2 are SGHRS and YFSETQ. The germline V and J ends were trimmed by 3 bases and 2 bases, with 17 bases remaining between them. The CDR3 runs 16 residues. The CDR3 is CASSSGASGGQETQYF. CDR3 bases: TGCGCCAGCAGCTCAGGGGCTAGCGGAGGACAAGAGACCCAGTACTTC.

This chain joins TRBV9 and TRBJ2-3, with D unclear. Germline V gene data show CDR1 as SGDLS and CDR2 as YYNGEE. The CDR3 covers 13 residues. V was clipped by 3 bases and J by 6 bases, with 11 bases between them. CDR3 sequence: CASSDSPGDTQYF. Here the CDR3 DNA reads TGTGCCAGCAGCGACTCTCCCGGGGATACGCAGTATTTT. The full variable domain, rest sourced from reference TRBV9 and TRBJ2-3, is DSGVTQTPKHLITATGQRVTLRCSPRSGDLSVYWYQQSLDQGLQFLIQYYNGEERAKGNILERFSAQQFPDLHSELNLSSLELGDSALYFCASSDSPGDTQYFGPGTRLTVL.

This rearrangement joins TRBV30 to TRBJ2-1, with TRBD1 matching over 7 bases. CDR1 and CDR2 from the germline V gene are GTSNPN and SVGIG (reference sequence). J was trimmed by 2 bases and V by 0 bases; bases with no gene match: 10. The CDR3 is 17 amino acids. CDR3: CAWSVNRGAITYNEQFF. Here the CDR3 DNA reads TGTGCCTGGAGTGTAAACAGGGGTGCTATCACCTACAATGAGCAGTTCTTC.

The chain links TRBV7-3 to TRBJ1-1; a possible D gene is TRBD1 (6 bases). The V end lost 0 bases, the J end lost 6 bases, and 8 bases lay between the germline ends. Looked up from germline, CDR1 is SGHTA and CDR2 is FQGTGA. This CDR3 comprises 13 residues. The CDR3 region has the DNA TGTGCCAGCAGCTTAACTAGGGGGGCTGAAGCTTTCTTT. Amino acids: CASSLTRGAEAFF.

This chain joins TRBV4-3 and TRBJ1-5; D not certain. The CDR3 covers 14 residues. CDR1 is LGHNA and CDR2 is YSLEER in the germline V gene. V lost 1 base and J lost 5, with 9 bases in between. CDR3 sequence: CASSQVVSYQPQHF. CDR3 in DNA: TGCGCCAGCAGCCAAGTGGTCAGCTATCAGCCCCAGCATTTT.

This clone was recorded once. V gene TRBV5-1 combines with J gene TRBJ1-5; D is unclear. CDR1 and CDR2 from the germline V gene are SGHRS and YFSETQ. V lost 0 bases and J lost 6, with 16 bases in between. The CDR3 is 16 amino acids. The CDR3 is CASSLAKIGVGQPQHF. The CDR3 DNA sequence: TGCGCCAGCAGCTTGGCCAAAATCGGGGTGGGTCAGCCCCAGCATTTT.

The chain employs TRBV18 and TRBJ1-1; tentative D call: TRBD1 (5 bases). This CDR3 is built from 14 residues. The V end lost 2 bases, the J end lost 5 bases, and 12 bases lay between the germline ends. In germline, CDR1 is KGHSH, CDR2 LQKENI. The CDR3 nucleotides read TGTGCCAGCTCACCAGGGGCAGGGCGAACTGAAGCTTTCTTT. Translation gives CASSPGAGRTEAFF.

A remark on this clone: The sample has other DNA sequences that encode this CDR3 too. The chain has TRBV30 and TRBJ1-1, with a weak D call TRBD1 (5 bases). The CDR3 is 14 residues long. The germline gives CDR1 GTSNPN, CDR2 SVGIG (reference sequence). Deletions cut 0 bases from V and 0 bases from J, with 8 bases between. As DNA, the CDR3 is TGTGCCTGGAGTGTAGTGGGGGTGAACACTGAAGCTTTCTTT. This sequence encodes CAWSVVGVNTEAFF. Full variable domain (missing parts from reference TRBV30 and TRBJ1-1): SQTIHQWPATLVQPVGSPLSLECTVEGTSNPNLYWYRQAAGRGLQLLFYSVGIGQISSEVPQNLSASRPQDRQFILSSKKLLLSDSGFYLCAWSVVGVNTEAFFGQGTRLTVV.

The chain has TRBV18 and TRBJ2-1; 8 positions agree with TRBD1. The CDR3 covers 16 residues. V was clipped by 3 bases and J by 3 bases; unmatched bases: 7. The V gene's germline CDR1 is KGHSH and CDR2 LQKENI. CDR3: CASSPRVGQGYNEQFF. CDR3 sequence (DNA): TGTGCCAGCTCACCTCGGGTCGGACAGGGCTACAATGAGCAGTTCTTC.

This chain joins TRBV4-1 and TRBJ2-7, with TRBD1 as a possible D gene (6 bases). The CDR3 is 19 amino acids. The V gene lost 0 bases and the J gene lost 0 bases, with 21 bases spanning the gap. Per the germline V gene, CDR1 is MGHRA and CDR2 is YSYEKL. The CDR3 nucleotides are TGCGCCAGCAGCCAAGATCTAGGGCCAGTGGACAGATTCTCCTACGAGCAGTACTTC. Residues: CASSQDLGPVDRFSYEQYF.

The chain carries TRBV9 and TRBJ1-6, with D hard to call. Between the trimmed V and J ends, which lost 2 bases and 7 bases, there was a span of 10 bases. Germline values: CDR1 SGDLS, CDR2 YYNGEE. This CDR3 comprises 14 residues. The CDR3 loop reads CASSVSEKNSPLHF. In nucleotides, the CDR3 is TGTGCCAGCAGCGTCAGTGAGAAAAATTCACCCCTCCACTTT.

The chain has TRBV10-3 and TRBJ2-2; 7 nucleotides match TRBD2. V shed 8 bases, J shed 3 bases, and the junction held 12 bases outside the gene matches. Germline CDR1 reads ENHRY; CDR2 reads SYGVKD. The CDR3 sequence is 16 residues long. This CDR3 reads CAIQSSSGDYTGELFF. In DNA form, the CDR3 reads TGTGCCATCCAATCTTCCAGCGGGGACTACACCGGGGAGCTGTTTTTT.

This clone was seen only once. The J gene is TRBJ2-3, the V gene TRBV19; D is possibly TRBD1 (6 bases). This CDR3 has 16 residues. The V gene lost 3 bases and the J gene lost 0 bases, with 13 bases spanning the gap. Germline V gene data show CDR1 as LNHDA and CDR2 as SQIVND (reference sequence). For the CDR3, the DNA is TGTGCCAGTAGTATCCCCCCCCAGGGGAGCACAGATACGCAGTATTTT. It is translated as CASSIPPQGSTDTQYF.

CDR3 bases: TGTGCCAGCAGCTTAGATCACGGAGGCTACGAGCAGTACTTC. Amino acid sequence: CASSLDHGGYEQYF. The V and J genes are TRBV7-6 and TRBJ2-7; TRBD2 might be the D (5 bases). Trimming removed 1 base from V and 3 bases from J, with 10 bases in between. The CDR3 covers 14 residues. CDR1 and CDR2 (germline): SGHVS, FNYEAQ.

The CDR3 spells CSVEDRHSKLAGGLDTQYF. DNA of the CDR3: TGCAGCGTTGAAGATCGCCACTCAAAACTAGCGGGAGGGTTAGATACGCAGTATTTT. The V call is TRBV29-1, the J call TRBJ2-3; 13 bases are shared with TRBD2. J was trimmed by 5 bases and V by 0 bases; bases with no gene match: 14. Per germline, CDR1 SQVTM and CDR2 ANQGSEA. This CDR3 is built from 19 residues.

This chain joins TRBV28 and TRBJ1-1, with a possible D match to TRBD1 (5 bases). The V gene lost 3 bases and the J gene lost 1 base, with 12 bases spanning the gap. The CDR3 sequence is 15 residues long. In germline, CDR1 is MDHEN, CDR2 SYDVKM. The chain's CDR3 is CASSFSDTGNTEAFF. CDR3 coding DNA: TGTGCCAGCAGTTTTTCGGACACAGGGAACACTGAAGCTTTCTTT.

The J gene is TRBJ1-4, the V gene TRBV5-6; D is possibly TRBD1 (5 bases). Germline CDR1 and CDR2: SGHDT and YYEEEE. The V end lost 2 bases, the J end lost 0 bases, and 14 bases lay between the germline ends. This CDR3 spans 17 amino acids. CDR3 sequence reads: CASSLGVAGATNEKLFF. In nucleotides, the CDR3 is TGTGCCAGCAGCTTAGGGGTCGCGGGGGCAACTAATGAAAAACTGTTTTTT.

The V gene is TRBV10-3, the J gene TRBJ2-1; D is uncertain. Germline V gene data show CDR1 as ENHRY and CDR2 as SYGVKD. The CDR3 spans 14 residues. The germline V and J ends were trimmed by 4 bases and 6 bases, with 13 bases remaining between them. The CDR3 sequence is CAISGLGPANEQFF. The DNA for the CDR3 is TGTGCCATCAGTGGCCTAGGGCCAGCCAATGAGCAGTTCTTC.

CDR3 bases: TGCGCCAGCAGCTTGTCCAGCTCTGGAAACACCATATATTTT. Protein sequence: CASSLSSSGNTIYF. The rearrangement joins TRBV5-1 to TRBJ1-3; D gene uncertain. Trimming shortened V by 1 base and J by 0 bases, and 5 bases separated the two germline ends. Germline CDR1 is SGHRS and CDR2 is YFSETQ. The CDR3 totals 14 residues.